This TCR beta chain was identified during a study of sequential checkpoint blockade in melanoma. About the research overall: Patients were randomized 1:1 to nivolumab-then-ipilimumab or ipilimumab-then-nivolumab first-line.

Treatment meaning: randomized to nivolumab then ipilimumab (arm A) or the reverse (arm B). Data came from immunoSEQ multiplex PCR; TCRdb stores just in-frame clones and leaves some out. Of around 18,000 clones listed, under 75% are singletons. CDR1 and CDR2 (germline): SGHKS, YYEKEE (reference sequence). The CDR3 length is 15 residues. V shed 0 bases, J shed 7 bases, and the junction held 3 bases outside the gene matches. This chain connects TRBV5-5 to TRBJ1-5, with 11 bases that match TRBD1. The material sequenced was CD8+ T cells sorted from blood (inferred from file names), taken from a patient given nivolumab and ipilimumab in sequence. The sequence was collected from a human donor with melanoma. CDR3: CASSLGGQGAQPQHF. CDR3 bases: TGTGCCAGCAGCTTGGGAGGACAGGGGGCGCAGCCCCAGCATTTT.